This T cell receptor beta chain was recorded in a study of blood T cell repertoires in COVID-19. Study details: Material from acute and convalescent COVID-19 was sourced from the United States, Italy and Spain.

TCRdb's table, derived via immunoSEQ multiplex PCR, lists solely in-frame clones and lacks some. The table lists approximately 100,000 clones, 70% to 90% of them singletons. This sequence originates from a woman aged 55-70 years with acute or convalescent COVID-19. Input material: peripheral blood.

The CDR3 region has the DNA TGTGCCACCCAGGAGGAGTACGCTCAGCCCCAGCATTTT. This translates into CATQEEYAQPQHF. This rearrangement joins TRBV6-5 to TRBJ1-5; unclear D gene. The V gene lost 10 bases and the J gene lost 6 bases, with 16 bases spanning the gap. The CDR3 contains 13 residues. CDR1 is MNHEY, CDR2 SVGAGI, per germline.